This T cell receptor (beta chain) emerged from a study of shared clonotypes between healthy human individuals. Profiling relied on immunoSEQ multiplex PCR, and the TCRdb table lists in-frame clones only, not all of them. The sample has roughly 570,000 clones, 98% seen once. Naive CD8 cells were CD45RO-negative, positively selected for CCR7, excluding terminally differentiated effector memory CD45RA+ cells. The sequence was collected from a man aged 25-45 years in good health. Sequencing was done on a sample of naive CD8+ T cells sorted from blood.

CDR3 nucleotides: TGTGCCAGCACGTTACTACTACAGGGGGCGGGCAACGAGCAGTACTTC. Its protein is CASTLLLQGAGNEQYF. The chain is built from TRBV7-9 and TRBJ2-7; 9 bases agree with TRBD1. CDR3 size: 16 residues. With V trimmed by 7 bases and J by 5 bases, 15 bases remained unmatched. The germline CDR1 and CDR2 sequences are SEHNR and FQNEAQ (reference sequence).